This entry lists 5 T cell receptor beta chains sequenced from one sample in a study of shared clonotypes between healthy human individuals. Using immunoSEQ multiplex PCR, the repertoire was profiled, and TCRdb retains in-frame clones only, with some absent. This repertoire shows a few million clones, 85% to 95% found once; its top ten account for under 0.45%. Sequenced material: naive CD4+ T cells from PBMCs. Subset defined: CD45RA+ positively selected. The receptors come from a man younger than 35 in good health. Some clones in this sample may be carry-over from other donors' samples.

The chain carries TRBV28 and TRBJ1-5, with a weak D call TRBD1 (6 bases). The CDR3 is 15 residues long. Trimming took off 2 bases at V and 3 bases at J, with 11 bases between the two ends. Germline CDR1 MDHEN, CDR2 SYDVKM. The CDR3 is CASSLRQGINQPQHF. As DNA, the CDR3 is TGTGCCAGCAGTTTACGGCAGGGGATCAATCAGCCCCAGCATTTT. The complete variable domain, with remaining parts taken from reference TRBV28 and TRBJ1-5, reads DVKVTQSSRYLVKRTGEKVFLECVQDMDHENMFWYRQDPGLGLRLIYFSYDVKMKEKGDIPEGYSVSREKKERFSLILESASTNQTSMYLCASSLRQGINQPQHFGDGTRLSIL.

V gene TRBV30 combines with J gene TRBJ2-3; 9 positions agree with TRBD1. V trimming: 1 base; J trimming: 6 bases; junction bases outside the gene matches: 8. The CDR3 runs 15 residues. Germline V gene sequence: CDR1 GTSNPN, CDR2 SVGIG (reference sequence). CDR3 in amino acids: CAWSANRGQSDTQYF. The CDR3 coding sequence is TGTGCCTGGAGTGCGAACAGGGGGCAATCGGATACGCAGTATTTT.

Note on this clone: This CDR3 is also generated by other DNA sequences in the sample. The CDR3 reads CSVERNNEQFF. The DNA for the CDR3 is TGCAGCGTTGAACGGAACAATGAGCAGTTCTTC. The genes are TRBV29-1 and TRBJ2-1, with D hard to call. There are 11 residues in the CDR3. Germline V gives CDR1 SQVTM, CDR2 ANQGSEA. Deletions cut 2 bases from V and 5 bases from J, with 4 bases between.

The CDR3 loop reads CASSLVNFETQYF. The CDR3 DNA follows: TGCGCCAGCAGCTTGGTGAATTTTGAGACCCAGTACTTC. The rearrangement joins TRBV5-1 to TRBJ2-5; D gene unclear. This CDR3 is 13 amino acids long. Germline CDR1 is SGHRS and CDR2 is YFSETQ. The V end lost 0 bases, the J end lost 5 bases, and 8 bases lay between the germline ends. The entire variable domain, with the rest obtained from reference TRBV5-1 and TRBJ2-5, is as follows: KAGVTQTPRYLIKTRGQQVTLSCSPISGHRSVSWYQQTPGQGLQFLFEYFSETQRNKGNFPGRFSGRQFSNSRSEMNVSTLELGDSALYLCASSLVNFETQYFGPGTRLLVL.

J is TRBJ2-4 and V is TRBV10-3, with 12 bases aligning to TRBD2. J gave up 2 bases and V 6 bases, and 5 bases lay outside the gene matches. The CDR3 extends over 16 amino acids. Germline V gives CDR1 ENHRY, CDR2 SYGVKD. The CDR3 sequence: CAISETSGRPKNIQYF. The CDR3, as DNA: TGTGCCATCAGCGAGACTAGCGGGAGACCCAAAAACATTCAGTACTTC.